The 2 T cell receptor beta chains reported below all come from one sample, sequenced in a study of blood T cell repertoires in COVID-19. TCRdb keeps only in-frame clones here, not all; method: immunoSEQ multiplex PCR. The sample lists about 290,000 clones; about 85% were seen once. Sample: peripheral blood. These receptors were collected from a woman aged 45-59 years with active or convalescent COVID-19.

V is TRBV11-2 and J is TRBJ2-2; no clear D gene. The CDR3 runs 12 residues. V was cut by 5 bases and J by 3 bases, with 4 bases left in between. Germline-derived CDR1 and CDR2 are SGHAT and FQNNGV. CDR3 nucleotide sequence: TGTGCCAGCAGCCTCCACACCGGGGAGCTGTTTTTT. This codes for CASSLHTGELFF. Full variable domain (missing parts from reference TRBV11-2 and TRBJ2-2): EAGVAQSPRYKIIEKRQSVAFWCNPISGHATLYWYQQILGQGPKLLIQFQNNGVVDDSQLPKDRFSAERLKGVDSTLKIQPAKLEDSAVYLCASSLHTGELFFGEGSRLTVL.

As DNA, the CDR3 is TGCGCCAGCACCCAGGACAGTCGGGCTGGCTACACCTTC. The encoded protein is CASTQDSRAGYTF. The chain links TRBV5-1 to TRBJ1-2; the D gene is possibly TRBD1 (6 bases). V was cut by 6 bases and J by 7 bases, with 16 bases left in between. The CDR3 loop spans 13 amino acids. Germline CDR1 is SGHRS and CDR2 is YFSETQ.